The 28 T cell receptor beta chains listed next were all sequenced from one sample in a study of shared clonotypes between healthy human individuals. The method was immunoSEQ multiplex PCR; TCRdb's version includes in-frame clones alone and lacks a portion of them. The sample lists about 700,000 clones; 90% to 95% were seen once. Naive CD8 cells comprised CD45RO-negative, CCR7-positively selected cells, excluding terminally differentiated effector memory CD45RA+ cells. Sequences were obtained from naive CD8+ T cells sorted from blood. The source is a young man in good health.

A word on this clone: Relative to the germline gene, one junction end is altered; a read error may explain this. The chain recombines TRBV29-1 with TRBJ2-3; 9 bases line up with TRBD1. Per germline, CDR1 SQVTM and CDR2 ANQGSEA. This CDR3 contains 14 residues. CDR3 nucleotide sequence: TGCAGCGTTGATGGGACAGGGCGCACGGATACGCAGTATTTT. This codes for CSVDGTGRTDTQYF.

The chain couples TRBV7-9 to TRBJ2-2; 12 bases are a match to TRBD2. Per the germline V gene, CDR1 is SEHNR and CDR2 is FQNEAQ (reference sequence). With V trimmed by 5 bases and J by 13 bases, 11 bases remained unmatched. The CDR3 covers 15 residues. The CDR3 coding sequence is TGTGCCAGCAGCCCCCGACTAGCGGGGGACCATCGGCTGTTTTTT. Encoded protein: CASSPRLAGDHRLFF.

The gene calls are TRBV28 and TRBJ2-7; TRBD2 agrees at 8 bases. The trim removed 7 bases at V and 3 bases at J, leaving 8 bases unmatched. The CDR3 extends over 14 amino acids. CDR1 is MDHEN, CDR2 SYDVKM, per germline. The CDR3 reads CASNTGGPGYEQYF. CDR3 nucleotide sequence: TGTGCCAGCAACACGGGAGGGCCTGGCTACGAGCAGTACTTC.

The CDR3 DNA sequence: TGTGCCAGCAGGCCGGCAGGCGGGAACACTGAAGCTTTCTTT. Its translation is CASRPAGGNTEAFF. The rearrangement uses TRBV27 and TRBJ1-1; no clear D gene. CDR3 size: 14 residues. Germline lookup yields CDR1 MNHEY and CDR2 SMNVEV (reference sequence). The V and J ends lost 6 bases and 1 base respectively, with 12 bases between them.

This sequence joins TRBV6-4 and TRBJ2-3; D may be TRBD2 (5 bases). V lost 4 bases and J 4 bases, leaving 12 bases between the germline ends. The CDR3 covers 14 residues. CDR1 and CDR2 from the germline V gene are MRHNA and SNTAGT. CDR3 DNA: TGTGCCAGCAGTGTTGGTGGGAGACCAGATACGCAGTATTTT. Amino acid sequence: CASSVGGRPDTQYF.

V and J are TRBV19 and TRBJ1-5; weak D call: TRBD1 (6 bases). Trimming shortened V by 6 bases and J by 6 bases, and 12 bases separated the two germline ends. CDR1 LNHDA and CDR2 SQIVND come from the germline V gene (reference sequence). This CDR3 comprises 13 residues. The CDR3 region is CASRVTGFQPQHF. The CDR3, as DNA: TGTGCCAGTAGGGTCACAGGGTTTCAGCCCCAGCATTTT. The full variable domain, with the rest looked up from reference TRBV19 and TRBJ1-5, is DGGITQSPKYLFRKEGQNVTLSCEQNLNHDAMYWYRQDPGQGLRLIYYSQIVNDFQKGDIAEGYSVSREKKESFPLTVTSAQKNPTAFYLCASRVTGFQPQHFGDGTRLSIL.

The V and J genes are TRBV4-1 and TRBJ2-7; D is possibly TRBD1 (5 bases). The CDR3 contains 16 residues. CDR1 is MGHRA, CDR2 YSYEKL, per germline. V lost 2 bases and J lost 2, with 16 bases in between. The CDR3 spells CASSQTFLTDTYEQYF. For the CDR3, the DNA is TGCGCCAGCAGCCAAACTTTCTTGACGGACACCTACGAGCAGTACTTC.

The chain links TRBV12-2 to TRBJ1-4. TRBV12-2 is a pseudogene. The CDR3 sequence is 15 residues long. CDR3 in amino acids: CASRLAPGQTEKLFF. The CDR3 DNA reads as TGTGCAAGTCGCTTAGCGCCGGGGCAGACAGAAAAACTGTTTTTT.

The gene calls are TRBV5-1 and TRBJ1-2; the D gene is possibly TRBD1 (5 bases). The CDR3 extends over 13 amino acids. Trimming removed 6 bases at V and 10 bases at J, with 19 bases between. Germline-derived CDR1 and CDR2 are SGHRS and YFSETQ. CDR3 coding DNA: TGCGCCAGCACCCTGTACGGCAGGGCGGACTACACCTTC. Translated, it gives CASTLYGRADYTF.

The rearrangement links TRBV27 to TRBJ1-1, with D perhaps TRBD1 (5 bases). Germline V gene lookup returns CDR1 MNHEY and CDR2 SMNVEV (reference sequence). This CDR3 comprises 11 residues. V lost 7 bases to trimming and J lost 8 bases, with 11 bases between them. The CDR3 loop is CASIGGREAFF. CDR3 in DNA: TGTGCCAGCATTGGGGGACGGGAAGCTTTCTTT.

V usage is TRBV19 and J usage is TRBJ2-7, with D unresolved. The CDR3 loop spans 14 amino acids. The V end was cut by 1 base, the J end by 3 bases, with 10 bases between. Germline loops: CDR1 LNHDA, CDR2 SQIVND (reference sequence). The CDR3 here is CASSIARVGYEQYF. The CDR3, as DNA: TGTGCCAGTAGTATAGCAAGAGTCGGCTACGAGCAGTACTTC.

This chain links TRBV15 with TRBJ2-3, with 7 positions matching TRBD2. The CDR3 has 16 residues. Germline V gene lookup returns CDR1 LNHNV and CDR2 YYDKDF (reference sequence). The ends lost 1 base at V and 0 bases at J; junction bases unmatched: 4. Here the CDR3 reads CATSRVSSGSTDTQYF. The CDR3 nucleotides read TGTGCCACCAGCAGAGTGTCTAGCGGAAGCACAGATACGCAGTATTTT. The full variable domain, in which reference TRBV15 and TRBJ2-3 provide the parts outside the CDR3, is DAMVIQNPRYQVTQFGKPVTLSCSQTLNHNVMYWYQQKSSQAPKLLFHYYDKDFNNEADTPDNFQSRRPNTSFCFLDIRSPGLGDTAMYLCATSRVSSGSTDTQYFGPGTRLTVL.

The rearrangement links TRBV7-2 to TRBJ1-4; unclear D gene. V was cut by 5 bases and J by 0 bases, with 10 bases left in between. This CDR3 spans 15 amino acids. Germline-derived CDR1 and CDR2 are SGHTA and FQGNSA. CDR3 nucleotide sequence: TGTGCCAGCAGCCCCGCCGTTGCAACTAATGAAAAACTGTTTTTT. This codes for CASSPAVATNEKLFF. Full variable domain (missing parts from reference TRBV7-2 and TRBJ1-4): GAGVSQSPSNKVTEKGKDVELRCDPISGHTALYWYRQSLGQGLEFLIYFQGNSAPDKSGLPSDRFSAERTGGSVSTLTIQRTQQEDSAVYLCASSPAVATNEKLFFGSGTQLSVL.

J is TRBJ2-5 and V is TRBV28; 10 nucleotides align to TRBD1. This CDR3 has 15 amino acids. V lost 4 bases and J lost 9; bases outside the gene matches: 11. Germline V gene lookup returns CDR1 MDHEN and CDR2 SYDVKM. The CDR3 region has the DNA TGTGCCAGCAGTTATCCTCGGGACAGGGGCCTGGCCCAGTACTTC. Translating gives CASSYPRDRGLAQYF.

This clone was seen a single time. This sequence joins TRBV11-2 and TRBJ1-1; D unresolved. Germline V gives CDR1 SGHAT, CDR2 FQNNGV. V was shortened by 4 bases and J by 4 bases, with 19 bases between the two germline ends. The CDR3 sequence is 16 residues long. CDR3 in amino acids: CASSSGRTAVPTEAFF. CDR3 coding DNA: TGTGCCAGCAGCTCAGGACGGACGGCGGTCCCCACTGAAGCTTTCTTT.

The chain has TRBV2 and TRBJ1-1, with 7 positions matching TRBD1. CDR1 and CDR2 from the germline V gene are SNHLY and FYNNEI. Unmatched junction bases numbered 5, after V lost 8 bases and J lost 5 bases. The CDR3 spans 12 residues. DNA of the CDR3: TGTGCCAGCGACAGGGTTAAAACTGAAGCTTTCTTT. Translating it yields CASDRVKTEAFF.

Written as DNA, the CDR3 is TGTGCCATCAGTGAGGAACTAGCGAACTACAATGAGCAGTTCTTC. Translating gives CAISEELANYNEQFF. V gene TRBV10-3 combines with J gene TRBJ2-1; 7 bases match TRBD2. Germline V lookup: CDR1 ENHRY, CDR2 SYGVKD. J was trimmed by 3 bases and V by 2 bases; bases with no gene match: 4. The CDR3 has 15 residues.

CDR3 nucleotides: TGTGCCAGCAGCCCTAGAACGACAGAGAACACTGAAGCTTTCTTT. This translates into CASSPRTTENTEAFF. The genes are TRBV16 and TRBJ1-1; D is possibly TRBD1 (5 bases). The CDR3 extends over 15 amino acids. V was trimmed by 4 bases and J by 1 base, leaving 13 bases between them. Germline-derived CDR1 and CDR2 are KGHSY and FQNENV.

The gene calls are TRBV7-9 and TRBJ2-7, with D possibly matching TRBD1 (6 bases). Looked up from germline, CDR1 is SEHNR and CDR2 is FQNEAQ (reference sequence). Trimming left V 4 bases short and J 3 bases short, with 13 bases between. The CDR3 contains 14 residues. The CDR3 loop reads CASSSRTGNYEQYF. The CDR3 coding sequence is TGTGCCAGCAGCTCCCGAACAGGGAACTACGAGCAGTACTTC.

The chain is built from TRBV28 and TRBJ2-3, with 9 bases fitting TRBD2. Germline CDR1 is MDHEN and CDR2 is SYDVKM. The CDR3 extends over 16 amino acids. V lost 5 bases to trimming and J lost 4 bases; unmatched junction nucleotides: 10. CDR3 region: CASSQIAGELPDTQYF. CDR3 DNA sequence: TGTGCCAGCAGTCAAATAGCGGGAGAACTCCCAGATACGCAGTATTTT.

There are a few counts of this clone. The genes are TRBV4-1 and TRBJ1-1; 7 bases map to TRBD1. The CDR3 is made up of 17 amino acids. The germline V gene encodes CDR1 MGHRA and CDR2 YSYEKL. V dropped 1 base and J dropped 2; count of bases not matched to a gene: 10. The CDR3 region is CASSQVVQGNRNTEAFF. CDR3 coding DNA: TGCGCCAGCAGCCAAGTAGTACAGGGGAATAGAAACACTGAAGCTTTCTTT.

The chain employs TRBV2 and TRBJ2-7; 9 nucleotides agree with TRBD1. Unmatched junction bases numbered 7, after V lost 8 bases and J lost 5 bases. The CDR3 consists of 13 residues. Germline assignment: CDR1 SNHLY and CDR2 FYNNEI. Here the CDR3 DNA reads TGTGCCAGCCGGGACAGGGATCGGAACGAGCAGTACTTC. Translated, it gives CASRDRDRNEQYF.

V is TRBV27 and J is TRBJ1-1; no firm D call. Trimming cost V 7 bases and J 6 bases, with 9 bases left between them. The V gene's germline CDR1 is MNHEY and CDR2 SMNVEV (reference sequence). The CDR3 totals 11 residues. The CDR3 nucleotides are TGTGCCAGCACCTTGGGTGCTGAAGCTTTCTTT. Its protein product is CASTLGAEAFF.

In its sample, this clone is medium-sized. This CDR3 is also generated by other DNA sequences in the sample. This chain links TRBV19 with TRBJ2-7, with D possibly being TRBD2 (5 bases). Trimming cost V 3 bases and J 2 bases, with 11 bases left between them. Looked up from germline, CDR1 is LNHDA and CDR2 is SQIVND (reference sequence). The CDR3 spans 14 residues. CDR3 amino acids: CASSIGLRAYEQYF. CDR3 coding DNA: TGTGCCAGTAGTATTGGGCTGCGGGCCTACGAGCAGTACTTC. Together with reference TRBV19 and TRBJ2-7, the CDR3 gives the full variable domain: DGGITQSPKYLFRKEGQNVTLSCEQNLNHDAMYWYRQDPGQGLRLIYYSQIVNDFQKGDIAEGYSVSREKKESFPLTVTSAQKNPTAFYLCASSIGLRAYEQYFGPGTRLTVT.

The chain is built from TRBV9 and TRBJ2-7, with D possibly called TRBD1 or TRBD2 (6 bases each). V was shortened by 4 bases and J by 0 bases, with 17 bases between the two germline ends. This CDR3 spans 16 amino acids. CDR1 SGDLS and CDR2 YYNGEE come from the germline V gene. CDR3 residues: CASSPRGTGASYEQYF. CDR3 nucleotide sequence: TGTGCCAGCAGCCCCAGGGGAACGGGAGCCTCCTACGAGCAGTACTTC.

The chain has TRBV27 and TRBJ2-7, with D possibly matching TRBD1 (5 bases). Germline V gene data show CDR1 as MNHEY and CDR2 as SMNVEV (reference sequence). The CDR3 contains 15 residues. With 2 bases removed from V and 2 bases from J, the gap between germline ends came to 13 bases. CDR3 protein: CASSLDVRVAYEQYF. The CDR3, as DNA: TGTGCCAGCAGTTTAGATGTCAGGGTCGCCTACGAGCAGTACTTC.

The chain uses TRBV19 and TRBJ2-7; 8 bases are a match to TRBD2. The CDR3 has 14 residues. From germline, CDR1 is LNHDA and CDR2 SQIVND (reference sequence). The V segment lost 6 bases and the J segment 2 bases; nucleotides outside the gene matches: 6. As DNA, the CDR3 is TGTGCCAGTAGCCCCGGGACTAGAACCTACGAGCAGTACTTC. Amino acid sequence: CASSPGTRTYEQYF. Full variable domain (outside the CDR3, taken from reference TRBV19 and TRBJ2-7): DGGITQSPKYLFRKEGQNVTLSCEQNLNHDAMYWYRQDPGQGLRLIYYSQIVNDFQKGDIAEGYSVSREKKESFPLTVTSAQKNPTAFYLCASSPGTRTYEQYFGPGTRLTVT.

The V and J genes are TRBV4-2 and TRBJ2-2; 9 positions match TRBD2. V was clipped by 0 bases and J by 3 bases; unmatched bases: 23. The CDR3 is made up of 23 amino acids. Germline V gene sequence: CDR1 LGHNA, CDR2 YNFKEQ. CDR3: CASSQDPLPLIGAGGPHTGELFF. The CDR3 DNA reads TGTGCCAGCAGCCAAGACCCGCTCCCGCTTATCGGTGCGGGAGGGCCGCACACCGGGGAGCTGTTTTTT.